The 15 T cell receptor beta chains presented below share a single source sample, sequenced in a study of T cell responses to AZD1222 COVID-19 vaccine. The repertoire was sequenced with immunoSEQ multiplex PCR; TCRdb's copy has only in-frame clones and lacks some. The profile covers 130,000 to 150,000 clones, with roughly nine tenths appearing a single time and roughly 3.8% taken by the ten largest. The starting material was peripheral blood, obtained 28 days after the second AZD1222 dose. These receptors originate from an adult who received the AZD1222 COVID-19 vaccine.

Note on this clone: Within the sample, other DNA sequences also encode this same CDR3. The J gene is TRBJ1-6, the V gene TRBV7-8, with 9 positions matching TRBD1. The CDR3 is 16 amino acids. V lost 1 base to trimming and J lost 9 bases; unmatched junction nucleotides: 7. Germline V CDR1 and CDR2: SGHVS, FQNEAQ. CDR3 sequence (DNA): TGTGCCAGCAGCTTAGTGACGACAGGGGGAGGTTCACCCCTCCACTTT. Translating gives CASSLVTTGGGSPLHF.

The V gene is TRBV30, the J gene TRBJ1-6, with 8 bases matching TRBD1. CDR3 length: 14 residues. V trimming: 8 bases; J trimming: 7 bases; junction bases outside the gene matches: 10. Germline lookup yields CDR1 GTSNPN and CDR2 SVGIG (reference sequence). The CDR3 spells CAGRRGQENSPLHF. The DNA of the CDR3 is TGTGCCGGACGAAGGGGACAGGAGAATTCACCCCTCCACTTT.

The chain employs TRBV7-3 and TRBJ1-5, with D possibly TRBD1 on 5 matching bases. This CDR3 has 13 amino acids. Trimming removed 5 bases at V and 4 bases at J, with 9 bases between. Germline V lookup: CDR1 SGHTA, CDR2 FQGTGA. The CDR3 region is CASSQDTNQPQHF. The CDR3 bases are TGTGCCAGCAGCCAGGACACTAATCAGCCCCAGCATTTT.

The chain recombines TRBV4-2 with TRBJ2-1, with 10 bases identical to TRBD1. CDR3 length: 15 residues. Germline trimming cut 3 bases from V and 5 bases from J; bases unmatched to any gene: 4. Germline V CDR1 and CDR2: LGHNA, YNFKEQ. The CDR3 is CASSHLGTGDNEQFF. The CDR3 DNA reads as TGTGCCAGCAGCCATCTCGGGACAGGGGACAATGAGCAGTTCTTC.

The gene calls are TRBV30 and TRBJ2-7; 10 nucleotides align to TRBD2. V shed 3 bases and J 3 bases; nucleotides not matched to a gene: 8. The CDR3 has 15 residues. Germline-derived CDR1 and CDR2 are GTSNPN and SVGIG (reference sequence). The CDR3 DNA follows: TGTGCCTGGAGCGGAATAGCGGGGGGTATCTACGAGCAGTACTTC. As protein: CAWSGIAGGIYEQYF.

This chain links TRBV2 with TRBJ2-1, with 10 nucleotides matching TRBD2. Germline V gene sequence: CDR1 SNHLY, CDR2 FYNNEI. The J segment lost 0 bases and the V segment lost 6 bases, leaving 5 bases of the junction unmatched. The CDR3 is 16 amino acids. In DNA, the CDR3 is TGTGCCAGCAGAGTACTAGCGGGAAGCTCCTACAATGAGCAGTTCTTC. It yields the protein CASRVLAGSSYNEQFF.

The chain links TRBV19 to TRBJ1-5; 7 nucleotides align to TRBD1. The V segment lost 5 bases and the J segment 0 bases; nucleotides outside the gene matches: 7. This CDR3 has 16 residues. Germline CDR1 reads LNHDA; CDR2 reads SQIVND (reference sequence). The CDR3 sequence is CASSPWTGGSNQPQHF. CDR3 DNA sequence: TGTGCCAGTAGTCCCTGGACAGGAGGTAGCAATCAGCCCCAGCATTTT.

The chain joins TRBV7-2 to TRBJ1-1; no firm D call. The length of the CDR3 is 14 residues. V was trimmed by 1 base and J by 0 bases, leaving 6 bases between them. The germline V gene has CDR1 SGHTA and CDR2 FQGNSA. CDR3 nucleotides: TGTGCCAGCAGCTTAGTGGTCCTGAACACTGAAGCTTTCTTT. It specifies CASSLVVLNTEAFF.

The chain joins TRBV18 to TRBJ1-1; weak D call: TRBD1 (5 bases). CDR1 and CDR2 (germline): KGHSH, LQKENI. The V gene lost 0 bases and the J gene lost 2 bases, with 10 bases spanning the gap. This CDR3 has 15 residues. The CDR3 DNA sequence: TGTGCCAGCTCACCACCGGGGACGCGTAACACTGAAGCTTTCTTT. This encodes CASSPPGTRNTEAFF.

The chain employs TRBV11-3 and TRBJ2-1, with 10 bases fitting TRBD1. V dropped 5 bases and J dropped 5; count of bases not matched to a gene: 9. The CDR3 totals 16 residues. CDR1 and CDR2 from the germline V gene are SGHNT and YENEEA. The CDR3 protein is CASSIRPGQGHNEQFF. In DNA, the CDR3 is TGTGCCAGCAGCATTAGACCGGGACAGGGGCACAATGAGCAGTTCTTC.

V usage is TRBV5-1 and J usage is TRBJ1-1; TRBD1 matches 11 bases. CDR3 size: 13 residues. With 5 bases clipped from V and 5 bases from J, the junction kept 2 bases outside the gene matches. Germline lookup yields CDR1 SGHRS and CDR2 YFSETQ. Here the CDR3 reads CASSGQGATEAFF. CDR3 nucleotides: TGCGCCAGCAGTGGACAGGGGGCGACTGAAGCTTTCTTT.

The V call is TRBV29-1, the J call TRBJ1-5; D might be TRBD1 (6 bases). V lost 7 bases and J 3 bases, leaving 16 bases between the germline ends. Germline V gene data show CDR1 as SQVTM and CDR2 as ANQGSEA. The CDR3 has 14 amino acids. In DNA form, the CDR3 reads TGCAGCGCCGTACAGGGTAACGTCAATCAGCCCCAGCATTTT. Translated, it gives CSAVQGNVNQPQHF.

V is TRBV6-5 and J is TRBJ1-1, with TRBD1 identical over 7 bases. The CDR3 sequence is 13 residues long. V lost 6 bases and J lost 3; bases outside the gene matches: 4. Germline-derived CDR1 and CDR2 are MNHEY and SVGAGI. The CDR3 nucleotides read TGTGCCAGCAGGGTGACAGGGTACACTGAAGCTTTCTTT. As protein: CASRVTGYTEAFF.

The chain links TRBV7-9 to TRBJ1-5; D unresolved. The germline CDR1 and CDR2 sequences are SEHNR and FQNEAQ (reference sequence). CDR3 length: 13 residues. Trimming left V 5 bases short and J 2 bases short, with 7 bases between. CDR3 loop: CASSNQGNQPQHF. CDR3 bases: TGTGCCAGCAGCAATCAGGGCAATCAGCCCCAGCATTTT.

On this clone itself: The sample carries other DNA sequences with the same CDR3. The rearrangement links TRBV12-3 or TRBV12-4 to TRBJ2-1; D may be TRBD1 or TRBD2 (5 bases each). The V and J ends lost 1 base and 7 bases respectively, with 8 bases between them. This CDR3 is 13 amino acids long. The CDR3 nucleotides read TGTGCCAGCAGTTTAGGGGGGTGGAATGAGCAGTTCTTC. Its translation: CASSLGGWNEQFF.